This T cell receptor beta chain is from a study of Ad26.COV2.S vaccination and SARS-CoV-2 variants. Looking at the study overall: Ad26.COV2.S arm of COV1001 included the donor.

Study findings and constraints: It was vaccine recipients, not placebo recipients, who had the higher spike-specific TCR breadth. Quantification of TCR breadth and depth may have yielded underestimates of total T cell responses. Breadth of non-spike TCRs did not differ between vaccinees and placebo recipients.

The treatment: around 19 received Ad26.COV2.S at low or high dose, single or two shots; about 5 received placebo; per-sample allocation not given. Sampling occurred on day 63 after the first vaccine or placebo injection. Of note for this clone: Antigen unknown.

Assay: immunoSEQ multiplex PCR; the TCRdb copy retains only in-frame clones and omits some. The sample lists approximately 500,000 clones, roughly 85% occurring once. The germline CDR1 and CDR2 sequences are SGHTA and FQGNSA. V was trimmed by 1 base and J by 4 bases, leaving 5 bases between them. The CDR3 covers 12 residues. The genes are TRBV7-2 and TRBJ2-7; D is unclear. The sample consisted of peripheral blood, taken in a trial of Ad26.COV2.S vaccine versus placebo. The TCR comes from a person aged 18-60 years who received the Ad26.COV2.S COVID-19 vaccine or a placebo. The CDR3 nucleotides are TGTGCCAGCAGCTTAGTTCGATACGAGCAGTACTTC. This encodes CASSLVRYEQYF.